The 20 T cell receptor beta chains below all came from one sample that was sequenced in a study of T cell responses to AZD1222 COVID-19 vaccine. Sequencing used immunoSEQ multiplex PCR; TCRdb keeps in-frame clones, though not all of them. The sample has 210,000 or so clones; around 94% are singletons. This sample comprised peripheral blood, obtained 28 days after the second dose of the MenACWY control vaccine. These receptors were obtained from an adult who received the MenACWY meningococcal vaccine as a control.

V gene TRBV28 combines with J gene TRBJ1-6, with D maybe TRBD1 (5 bases). This CDR3 has 16 amino acids. Germline loops: CDR1 MDHEN, CDR2 SYDVKM. Trimming removed 8 bases at V and 7 bases at J, with 21 bases between. The CDR3: CASGDPGGVRNSPLHF. CDR3 nucleotide sequence: TGTGCCAGCGGGGATCCCGGGGGGGTACGGAATTCACCCCTCCACTTT. Supplemented by reference TRBV28 and TRBJ1-6, the full variable domain reads DVKVTQSSRYLVKRTGEKVFLECVQDMDHENMFWYRQDPGLGLRLIYFSYDVKMKEKGDIPEGYSVSREKKERFSLILESASTNQTSMYLCASGDPGGVRNSPLHFGNGTRLTVT.

This clone came up a few times. V usage is TRBV29-1 and J usage is TRBJ2-7; a weak D match, TRBD2 (6 bases). Per germline, CDR1 SQVTM and CDR2 ANQGSEA. Trimming left V 2 bases short and J 3 bases short, with 11 bases between. CDR3 length: 13 residues. CDR3 sequence (DNA): TGCAGCGTTGAATTAGCGGATAGCTACGAGCAGTACTTC. Protein product: CSVELADSYEQYF.

This clone was detected once. This specimen includes other DNA sequences encoding the same CDR3. V gene TRBV18 combines with J gene TRBJ2-7; D perhaps matches TRBD2 (5 bases). Germline CDR1 and CDR2: KGHSH and LQKENI. The CDR3 length is 13 residues. Trimming took 3 bases from V and 1 from J, leaving 7 bases between them. CDR3 residues: CASSPRDSYEQYF. CDR3 bases: TGTGCCAGCTCACCCCGGGATTCCTACGAGCAGTACTTC.

This clone has a handful of counts. The chain links TRBV12-3 or TRBV12-4 to TRBJ2-1, with 9 nucleotides matching TRBD2. CDR3 length: 13 residues. V shed 3 bases and J 10 bases; nucleotides not matched to a gene: 4. CDR3 loop: CASSFGTSKEQFF. As DNA, the CDR3 is TGTGCCAGCAGTTTTGGGACTAGCAAAGAGCAGTTCTTC.

This chain uses TRBV7-2 with TRBJ1-1; tentatively, D is TRBD1 (5 bases). The V and J ends lost 5 bases and 8 bases respectively, with 21 bases between them. Per germline, CDR1 SGHTA and CDR2 FQGNSA. The length of the CDR3 is 15 residues. CDR3 sequence reads: CASSVKRGDVREAFF. The CDR3 DNA reads TGTGCCAGCAGCGTTAAGCGGGGGGACGTCCGAGAAGCTTTCTTT. Supplemented by reference TRBV7-2 and TRBJ1-1, the full variable domain reads GAGVSQSPSNKVTEKGKDVELRCDPISGHTALYWYRQSLGQGLEFLIYFQGNSAPDKSGLPSDRFSAERTGGSVSTLTIQRTQQEDSAVYLCASSVKRGDVREAFFGQGTRLTVV.

This sequence joins TRBV15 and TRBJ2-3; tentatively, D is TRBD2 (5 bases). Trimming took off 0 bases at V and 0 bases at J, with 10 bases between the two ends. CDR1 LNHNV and CDR2 YYDKDF come from the germline V gene (reference sequence). This CDR3 comprises 16 residues. For the CDR3, the DNA is TGTGCCACCAGCAGAGATCTGCGCGGGAGCACAGATACGCAGTATTTT. It translates to CATSRDLRGSTDTQYF.

This clone was recorded once. The chain carries TRBV19 and TRBJ1-1; D not certain. This CDR3 contains 12 residues. V was trimmed by 6 bases and J by 3 bases, leaving 8 bases between them. Germline V gives CDR1 LNHDA, CDR2 SQIVND (reference sequence). The CDR3 coding sequence is TGTGCCAGTAGAAGGGCGGACACTGAAGCTTTCTTT. This sequence encodes CASRRADTEAFF.

This clone appeared a single time. The chain employs TRBV21-1 and TRBJ1-5; TRBD1, the D gene given by the table, was not confirmed from the DNA. TRBV21-1 is an annotated pseudogene. The length of the CDR3 is 15 residues. The CDR3: CASSNRGKNNQPQHF. Written as DNA, the CDR3 is TGTGCCAGCAGTAACAGGGGAAAAAACAATCAGCCCCAGCATTTT.

The rearrangement links TRBV6-5 to TRBJ1-5; no firm D call. Looked up from germline, CDR1 is MNHEY and CDR2 is SVGAGI. The CDR3 runs 13 residues. Trimming removed 5 bases from V and 4 bases from J, with 9 bases in between. The CDR3 DNA reads TGTGCCAGCAGTCAAACAGTAAATCAGCCCCAGCATTTT. This sequence encodes CASSQTVNQPQHF.

Only one count was recorded for this clone. The chain carries TRBV28 and TRBJ2-2, with D maybe TRBD1 (5 bases). Trimming removed 4 bases at V and 6 bases at J, with 9 bases between. Germline lookup yields CDR1 MDHEN and CDR2 SYDVKM. This CDR3 region has 13 residues. The CDR3 loop reads CASSSRGPGELFF. The CDR3 DNA follows: TGTGCCAGCAGTTCAAGGGGCCCCGGGGAGCTGTTTTTT.

The CDR3 here is CASSRTGSPNEKLFF. The CDR3 coding sequence is TGTGCCAGCAGCCGAACAGGAAGCCCTAATGAAAAACTGTTTTTT. V usage is TRBV7-9 and J usage is TRBJ1-4, with D possibly TRBD1 on 5 matching bases. The CDR3 spans 15 residues. Trimming took 5 bases from V and 3 from J, leaving 13 bases between them. Germline V CDR1 and CDR2: SEHNR, FQNEAQ (reference sequence). The whole variable domain, remainder taken from reference TRBV7-9 and TRBJ1-4, is DTGVSQNPRHKITKRGQNVTFRCDPISEHNRLYWYRQTLGQGPEFLTYFQNEAQLEKSRLLSDRFSAERPKGSFSTLEIQRTEQGDSAMYLCASSRTGSPNEKLFFGSGTQLSVL.

The V gene is TRBV4-2, the J gene TRBJ2-2; D not resolved. From germline, CDR1 is LGHNA and CDR2 YNFKEQ. CDR3 length: 15 amino acids. V dropped 0 bases and J dropped 4 bases, with 9 bases sitting between them. CDR3 in DNA: TGTGCCAGCAGCCAAGATCAACTGGTCACCGGGGAGCTGTTTTTT. Encoded protein: CASSQDQLVTGELFF.

The table lists this clone with a few counts. The gene calls are TRBV27 and TRBJ1-1; D might be TRBD1 (5 bases). V was shortened by 6 bases and J by 10 bases, with 18 bases between the two germline ends. CDR1 and CDR2 (germline): MNHEY, SMNVEV (reference sequence). The CDR3 length is 13 residues. The DNA for the CDR3 is TGTGCCAGCAGGGGGTGGGGACCCTCAATAGCTTTCTTT. Amino acid sequence: CASRGWGPSIAFF.

Turning to this clone: Other DNA sequences in this specimen translate into the identical CDR3. The chain couples TRBV7-9 to TRBJ2-7; D not certain. In germline, CDR1 is SEHNR, CDR2 FQNEAQ (reference sequence). The CDR3 is 12 amino acids. The V end was cut by 1 base, the J end by 2 bases, with 3 bases between. CDR3 region: CASSLGTYEQYF. For the CDR3, the DNA is TGTGCCAGCAGCTTAGGGACCTACGAGCAGTACTTC.

The chain has TRBV25-1 and TRBJ2-7; D unclear. CDR1 and CDR2 (germline): MGHDK, SYGVNS. The CDR3 contains 15 residues. V was clipped by 2 bases and J by 3 bases, with 14 bases between them. This chain's CDR3 is CASSEGNGWDYEQYF. The CDR3 DNA reads TGTGCCAGCAGTGAAGGGAACGGGTGGGACTACGAGCAGTACTTC.

The chain joins TRBV27 to TRBJ1-1; 9 bases match TRBD1. Germline lookup yields CDR1 MNHEY and CDR2 SMNVEV (reference sequence). This CDR3 is 17 amino acids long. J lost 4 bases, V lost 0 bases, and 9 bases had no gene match. The CDR3 here is CASSLSWDRARGTEAFF. CDR3 sequence (DNA): TGTGCCAGCAGTTTATCGTGGGACAGGGCGAGGGGCACTGAAGCTTTCTTT.

A single count supports this clone. The J gene is TRBJ2-3, the V gene TRBV9; 15 positions agree with TRBD2. V trimming: 3 bases; J trimming: 2 bases; junction bases outside the gene matches: 4. In germline, CDR1 is SGDLS, CDR2 YYNGEE. This CDR3 has 17 amino acids. The CDR3 nucleotides are TGTGCCAGCAGCGCGGGACTAGCGGGGGGCACCACAGATACGCAGTATTTT. Translation gives CASSAGLAGGTTDTQYF.

The chain has TRBV28 and TRBJ2-1; TRBD1 aligns across 9 bases. The CDR3 runs to 16 residues. Germline V gene lookup returns CDR1 MDHEN and CDR2 SYDVKM. Trimming cost V 6 bases and J 1 base; bases outside gene matches: 7. The chain's CDR3 is CASRSGGQGSYNEQFF. Written as DNA, the CDR3 is TGTGCCAGCAGATCGGGGGGACAGGGTTCCTACAATGAGCAGTTCTTC.

This chain links TRBV5-5 with TRBJ1-3; tentative D call: TRBD1 (6 bases). The germline CDR1 and CDR2 sequences are SGHKS and YYEKEE (reference sequence). The germline V and J ends were trimmed by 0 bases and 1 base, with 11 bases remaining between them. The CDR3 spans 16 residues. The CDR3 here is CASSLVQGRSGNTIYF. The CDR3, as DNA: TGTGCCAGCAGCTTGGTACAGGGTCGATCTGGAAACACCATATATTTT.

The V and J genes are TRBV7-2 and TRBJ2-3, with D unresolved. Trimming shortened V by 0 bases and J by 2 bases, and 9 bases separated the two germline ends. Germline values: CDR1 SGHTA, CDR2 FQGNSA. CDR3 length equals 15 residues. The CDR3 region is CASSLALGPTDTQYF. CDR3 nucleotide sequence: TGTGCCAGCAGCTTAGCTTTAGGCCCCACAGATACGCAGTATTTT.